This T cell receptor beta chain emerged from a study of CD8 T cell repertoires and HIV-1 epitope variants. Looking at the study overall: T cells were stimulated with Twenty-five Gag and Nef peptides separately. Tested: three Gag epitope families, Nef HW9 and YT9. Enriched T cells were co-cultured with equal autologous T cell-negative cells. Whole-study findings and limits: This assay reports beta chains of antigen-expanded cells, not T cell function.

Concerning this clone itself: Antigen specificity is unknown.

Germline V gives CDR1 LGHNA, CDR2 YSLEER. V lost 3 bases and J 1 base, leaving 6 bases between the germline ends. The length of the CDR3 is 13 residues. Here immunoSEQ multiplex PCR was the method, and the copy in TCRdb shows in-frame clones only, minus some. The sample yields 4,500 or so clones, approximately 72% seen once. Material: cultured CD8+ T cells derived from PBMCs. The rearrangement joins TRBV4-3 to TRBJ1-1; D not resolved. The sequence was collected from a male donor with HIV. CDR3 bases: TGCGCCAGCAGCCAGGGATCGAACACTGAAGCTTTCTTT. Protein sequence: CASSQGSNTEAFF.